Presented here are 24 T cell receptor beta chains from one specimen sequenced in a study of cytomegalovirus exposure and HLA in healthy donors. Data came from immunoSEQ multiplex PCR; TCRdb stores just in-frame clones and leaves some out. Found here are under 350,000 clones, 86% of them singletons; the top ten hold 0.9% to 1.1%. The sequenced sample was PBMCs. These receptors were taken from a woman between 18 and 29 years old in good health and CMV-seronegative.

The CDR3 loop is CASSLAVAGGQETQYF. DNA for the CDR3: TGTGCCAGCAGCTTAGCGGTAGCGGGGGGCCAAGAGACCCAGTACTTC. The chain has TRBV7-6 and TRBJ2-5, with TRBD2 identical over 10 bases. The CDR3 totals 16 residues. CDR1 SGHVS and CDR2 FNYEAQ come from the germline V gene. V trimming: 0 bases; J trimming: 1 base; junction bases outside the gene matches: 2. The full variable domain, completed using reference TRBV7-6 and TRBJ2-5, is GAGVSQSPRYKVTKRGQDVALRCDPISGHVSLYWYRQALGQGPEFLTYFNYEAQQDKSGLPNDRFSAERPEGSISTLTIQRTEQRDSAMYRCASSLAVAGGQETQYFGPGTRLLVL.

DNA of the CDR3: TGTGCCAGCAGCCAACCCGTCGCGGGGACCCAGTACTTC. Amino acids: CASSQPVAGTQYF. J is TRBJ2-5 and V is TRBV14, with D perhaps matching TRBD2 (5 bases). The V end was cut by 2 bases, the J end by 7 bases, with 11 bases between. This CDR3 has 13 amino acids. Per the germline V gene, CDR1 is SGHDN and CDR2 is FVKESK. Full variable domain (rest looked up from reference TRBV14 and TRBJ2-5): EAGVTQFPSHSVIEKGQTVTLRCDPISGHDNLYWYRRVMGKEIKFLLHFVKESKQDESGMPNNRFLAERTGGTYSTLKVQPAELEDSGVYFCASSQPVAGTQYFGPGTRLLVL.

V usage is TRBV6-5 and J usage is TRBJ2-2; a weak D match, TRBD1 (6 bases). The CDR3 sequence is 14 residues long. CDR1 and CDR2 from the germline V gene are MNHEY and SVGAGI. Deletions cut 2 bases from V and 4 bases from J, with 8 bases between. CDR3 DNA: TGTGCCAGCAGTTACGGGGGCCTCACCGGGGAGCTGTTTTTT. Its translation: CASSYGGLTGELFF.

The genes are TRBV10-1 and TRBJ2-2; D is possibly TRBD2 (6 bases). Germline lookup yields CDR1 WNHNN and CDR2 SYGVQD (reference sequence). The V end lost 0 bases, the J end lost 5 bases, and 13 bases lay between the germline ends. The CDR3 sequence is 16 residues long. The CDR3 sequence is CASSESTGSRTGELFF. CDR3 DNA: TGCGCCAGCAGTGAGTCCACCGGGAGTAGGACCGGGGAGCTGTTTTTT.

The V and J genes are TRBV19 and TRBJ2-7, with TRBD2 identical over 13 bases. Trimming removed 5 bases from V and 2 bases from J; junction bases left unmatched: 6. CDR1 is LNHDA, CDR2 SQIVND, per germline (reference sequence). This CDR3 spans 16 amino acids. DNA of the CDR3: TGTGCCAGTAGTGACAAGGGACTAGCGGGAACCTACGAGCAGTACTTC. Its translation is CASSDKGLAGTYEQYF.

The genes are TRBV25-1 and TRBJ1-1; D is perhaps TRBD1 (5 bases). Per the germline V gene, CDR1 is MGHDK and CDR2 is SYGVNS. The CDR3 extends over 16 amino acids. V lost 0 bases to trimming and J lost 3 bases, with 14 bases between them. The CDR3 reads CASSEYKDWGDTEAFF. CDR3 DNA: TGTGCCAGCAGTGAATATAAGGACTGGGGGGACACTGAAGCTTTCTTT. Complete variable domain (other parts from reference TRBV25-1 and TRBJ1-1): EADIYQTPRYLVIGTGKKITLECSQTMGHDKMYWYQQDPGMELHLIHYSYGVNSTEKGDLSSESTVSRIRTEHFPLTLESARPSHTSQYLCASSEYKDWGDTEAFFGQGTRLTVV.

CDR3 in amino acids: CASSPPLRFQRDYYEQYF. DNA for the CDR3: TGTGCCAGCAGCCCCCCTCTAAGGTTCCAGCGGGATTACTACGAGCAGTACTTC. The V call is TRBV7-8, the J call TRBJ2-7, with 7 bases that match TRBD2. CDR1 is SGHVS and CDR2 is FQNEAQ in the germline V gene. The CDR3 is made up of 18 amino acids. The ends lost 5 bases at V and 3 bases at J; junction bases unmatched: 19.

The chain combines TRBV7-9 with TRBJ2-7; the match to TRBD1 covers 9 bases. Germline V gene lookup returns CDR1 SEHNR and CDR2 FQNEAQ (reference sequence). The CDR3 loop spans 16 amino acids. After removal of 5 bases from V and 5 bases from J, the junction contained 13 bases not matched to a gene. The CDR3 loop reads CASSTIQGASVNEQYF. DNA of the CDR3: TGTGCCAGCAGCACCATACAGGGGGCGTCGGTGAACGAGCAGTACTTC.

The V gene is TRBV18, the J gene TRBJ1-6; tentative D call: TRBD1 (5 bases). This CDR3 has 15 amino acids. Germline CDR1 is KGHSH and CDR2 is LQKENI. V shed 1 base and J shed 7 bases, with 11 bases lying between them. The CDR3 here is CASSPQSGGNSPLHF. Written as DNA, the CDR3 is TGTGCCAGCTCACCACAGTCGGGGGGGAATTCACCCCTCCACTTT.

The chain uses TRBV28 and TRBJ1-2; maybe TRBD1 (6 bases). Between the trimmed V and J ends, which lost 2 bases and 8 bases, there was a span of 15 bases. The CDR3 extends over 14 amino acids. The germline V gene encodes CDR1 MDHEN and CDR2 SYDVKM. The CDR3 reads CASSLGQRGGGYTF. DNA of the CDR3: TGTGCCAGCAGTTTAGGACAGCGGGGGGGCGGCTACACCTTC.

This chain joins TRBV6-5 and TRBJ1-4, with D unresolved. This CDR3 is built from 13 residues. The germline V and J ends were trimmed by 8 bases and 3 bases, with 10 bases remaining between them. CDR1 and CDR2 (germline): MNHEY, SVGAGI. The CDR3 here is CASAKRANEKLFF. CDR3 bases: TGTGCCAGCGCAAAGAGGGCTAATGAAAAACTGTTTTTT.

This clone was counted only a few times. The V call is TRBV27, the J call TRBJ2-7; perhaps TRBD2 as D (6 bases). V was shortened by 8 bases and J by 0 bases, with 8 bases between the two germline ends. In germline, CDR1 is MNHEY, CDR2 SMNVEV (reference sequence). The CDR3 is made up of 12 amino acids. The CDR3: CASAGSSYEQYF. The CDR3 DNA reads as TGTGCCAGCGCGGGGAGCTCCTACGAGCAGTACTTC.

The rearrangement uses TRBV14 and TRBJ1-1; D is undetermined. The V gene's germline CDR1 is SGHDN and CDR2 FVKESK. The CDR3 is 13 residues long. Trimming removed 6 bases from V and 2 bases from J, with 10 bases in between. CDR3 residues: CASRRQVNTEAFF. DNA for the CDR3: TGTGCCAGCAGACGCCAGGTAAACACTGAAGCTTTCTTT.

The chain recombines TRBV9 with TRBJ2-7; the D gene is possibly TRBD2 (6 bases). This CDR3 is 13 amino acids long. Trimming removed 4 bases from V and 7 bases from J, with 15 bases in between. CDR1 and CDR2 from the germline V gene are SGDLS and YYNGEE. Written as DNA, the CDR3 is TGTGCCAGCAGCATCGGGGGTCTTGGGGAGCAGTACTTC. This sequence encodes CASSIGGLGEQYF.

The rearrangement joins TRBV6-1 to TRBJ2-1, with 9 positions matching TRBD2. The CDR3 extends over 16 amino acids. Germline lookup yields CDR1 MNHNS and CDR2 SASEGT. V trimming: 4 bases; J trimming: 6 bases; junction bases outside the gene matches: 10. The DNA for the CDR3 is TGTGCCAGCAGTGGGGGGGTAGCGGGAGAGCTCAATGAGCAGTTCTTC. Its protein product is CASSGGVAGELNEQFF.

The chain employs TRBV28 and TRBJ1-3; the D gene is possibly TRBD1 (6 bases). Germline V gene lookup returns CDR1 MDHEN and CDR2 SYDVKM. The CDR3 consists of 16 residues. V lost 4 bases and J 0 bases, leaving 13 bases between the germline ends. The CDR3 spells CASSSPGHSSGNTIYF. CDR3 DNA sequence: TGTGCCAGCAGTTCACCGGGACACTCCTCTGGAAACACCATATATTTT.

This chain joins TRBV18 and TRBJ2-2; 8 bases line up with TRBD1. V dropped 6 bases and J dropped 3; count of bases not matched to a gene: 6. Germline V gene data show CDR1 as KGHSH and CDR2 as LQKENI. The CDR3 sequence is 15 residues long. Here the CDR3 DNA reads TGTGCCAGCTCCCAGGACAGGGCGGACACCGGGGAGCTGTTTTTT. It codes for CASSQDRADTGELFF.

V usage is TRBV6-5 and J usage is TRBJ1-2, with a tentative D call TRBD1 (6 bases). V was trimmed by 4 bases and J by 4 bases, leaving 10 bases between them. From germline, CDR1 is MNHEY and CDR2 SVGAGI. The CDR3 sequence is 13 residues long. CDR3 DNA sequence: TGTGCCAGCAGTTCAGGGACAATCTATGGCTACACCTTC. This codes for CASSSGTIYGYTF.

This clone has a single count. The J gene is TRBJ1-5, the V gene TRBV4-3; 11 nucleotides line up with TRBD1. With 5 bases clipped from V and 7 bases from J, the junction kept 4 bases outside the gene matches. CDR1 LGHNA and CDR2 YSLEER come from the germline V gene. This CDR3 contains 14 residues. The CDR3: CASSRGQGGQPQHF. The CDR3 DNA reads TGCGCCAGCAGCAGGGGACAGGGGGGACAGCCCCAGCATTTT.

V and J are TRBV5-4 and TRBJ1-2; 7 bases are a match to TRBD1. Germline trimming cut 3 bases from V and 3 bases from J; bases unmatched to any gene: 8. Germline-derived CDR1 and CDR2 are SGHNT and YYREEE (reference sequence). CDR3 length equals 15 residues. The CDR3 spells CASSSPGQRYYGYTF. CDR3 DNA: TGTGCCAGCAGCTCCCCGGGACAGAGGTACTATGGCTACACCTTC.

The CDR3 DNA follows: TGTGCCAGCAGTTTATTCGAGGGTATGAACACCGGGGAGCTGTTTTTT. This encodes CASSLFEGMNTGELFF. V is TRBV28 and J is TRBJ2-2, with D perhaps matching TRBD2 (5 bases). CDR3 length: 16 residues. V was cut by 1 base and J by 1 base, with 10 bases left in between. CDR1 is MDHEN and CDR2 is SYDVKM in the germline V gene.

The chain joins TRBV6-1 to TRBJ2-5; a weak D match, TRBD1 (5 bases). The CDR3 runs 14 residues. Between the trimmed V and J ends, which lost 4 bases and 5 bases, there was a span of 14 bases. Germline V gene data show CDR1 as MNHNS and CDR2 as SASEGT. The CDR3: CASSANQGGETQYF. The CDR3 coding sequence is TGTGCCAGCAGTGCTAATCAGGGTGGGGAGACCCAGTACTTC.

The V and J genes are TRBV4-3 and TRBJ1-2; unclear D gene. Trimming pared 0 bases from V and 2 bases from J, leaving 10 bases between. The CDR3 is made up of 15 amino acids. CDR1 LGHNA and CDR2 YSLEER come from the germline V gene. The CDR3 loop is CASSQDLPRNYGYTF. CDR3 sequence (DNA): TGCGCCAGCAGCCAAGATCTCCCCAGGAACTATGGCTACACCTTC.

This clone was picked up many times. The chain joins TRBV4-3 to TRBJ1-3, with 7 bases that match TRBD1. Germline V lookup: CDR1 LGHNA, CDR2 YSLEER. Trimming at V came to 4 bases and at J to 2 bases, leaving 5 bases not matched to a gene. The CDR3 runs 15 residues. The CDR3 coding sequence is TGCGCCAGCAGCCCCGGAACAGGGGCTGGAAACACCATATATTTT. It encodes CASSPGTGAGNTIYF.